This T cell receptor beta chain was obtained from a study of PD-1 blockade in classical Hodgkin lymphoma. Study-level points and caveats: Patients with an early start, nivolumab under 1 year after ASCT, were excluded. Complete responders' diversity at baseline resembled that of newly diagnosed patients. The study found that TCR diversity rose significantly by C4D1 in CD4+ but not CD8+ cells.

V was pared by 1 base and J by 1 base, with 14 bases between. Germline V CDR1 and CDR2: SGHAT, FQNNGV. CDR3 length: 16 amino acids. This clone was seen only once. The antigen is undetermined. Using immunoSEQ multiplex PCR, the repertoire was profiled, and TCRdb retains in-frame clones only, with some absent. This table holds 60,000 or so clones, 90% found once. Every patient was affected by relapse after autologous stem cell transplantation, while exposure to brentuximab vedotin was not uniform. Patients had relapsed/refractory classical Hodgkin lymphoma with complete response, partial response or progressive disease as best response.

The chain joins TRBV11-2 to TRBJ2-7; D gene uncertain. The sample consisted of peripheral blood mononuclear cells (PBMCs), taken at baseline. The clonotype comes from a human donor with classical Hodgkin lymphoma. CDR3: CASSLVQSTISYEQYF. CDR3 nucleotides: TGTGCCAGCAGCTTAGTCCAGTCTACGATATCCTACGAGCAGTACTTC.